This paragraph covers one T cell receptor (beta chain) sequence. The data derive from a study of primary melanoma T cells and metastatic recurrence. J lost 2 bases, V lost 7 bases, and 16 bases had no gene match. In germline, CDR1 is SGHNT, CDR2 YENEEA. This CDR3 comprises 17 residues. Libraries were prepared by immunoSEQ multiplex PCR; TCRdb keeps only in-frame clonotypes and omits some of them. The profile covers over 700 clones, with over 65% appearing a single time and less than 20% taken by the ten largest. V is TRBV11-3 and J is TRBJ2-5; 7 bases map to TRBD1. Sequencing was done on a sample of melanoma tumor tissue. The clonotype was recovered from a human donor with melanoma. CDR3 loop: CASNTRDRLLRQETQYF. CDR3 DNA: TGTGCCAGCAACACCCGGGACAGACTATTGCGGCAAGAGACCCAGTACTTC.